Reported below is one T cell receptor beta chain. As yet, its antigen is unknown. These data come from a study of T cell clonotyping in hematopoietic cell transplantation. Produced via immunoSEQ multiplex PCR; TCRdb's table is partial and in-frame only. The sample records under 7,500 clones, about nine tenths being singletons. Overall study results and limits: Few recipient clonotypes overlapped donors; over 97% were de novo at given depth.

The sequencing used peripheral blood mononuclear cells, collected 100 days after allogeneic stem cell transplant. The receptor's source is a male patient aged 40-50 years who had an allogeneic stem cell transplant from an unrelated donor, so the T cells may come from the graft donor. Some clones in this sample may be carry-over from other donors' samples.

CDR3 residues: CASSSRTGALYGYTF. The CDR3 DNA is TGTGCCAGCAGTTCGAGGACAGGTGCGCTCTATGGCTACACCTTC. The gene calls are TRBV28 and TRBJ1-2; 7 positions agree with TRBD1. With 4 bases clipped from V and 4 bases from J, the junction kept 9 bases outside the gene matches. Germline loops: CDR1 MDHEN, CDR2 SYDVKM. The CDR3 runs to 15 residues.